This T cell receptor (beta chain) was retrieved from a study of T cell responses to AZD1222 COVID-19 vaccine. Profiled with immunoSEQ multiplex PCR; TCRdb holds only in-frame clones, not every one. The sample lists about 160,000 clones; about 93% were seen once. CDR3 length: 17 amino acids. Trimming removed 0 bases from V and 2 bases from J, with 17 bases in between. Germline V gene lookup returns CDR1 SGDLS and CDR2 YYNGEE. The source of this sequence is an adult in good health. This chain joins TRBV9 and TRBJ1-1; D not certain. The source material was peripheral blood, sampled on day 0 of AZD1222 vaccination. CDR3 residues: CASSVVTIIEGNTEAFF. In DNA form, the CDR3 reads TGTGCCAGCAGCGTAGTTACGATAATAGAGGGAAACACTGAAGCTTTCTTT.